The 29 T cell receptor beta chains presented below share a single source sample, sequenced in a study of read filtering for tumor transcriptome and immune sequencing. The library was built from about 400 ng RNA with molecular barcoded adaptors for alpha/delta and beta/gamma chains. TCRdb itself ran the reads through MiXCR, one entry per CDR3 protein. The sample lists 57,000 or so distinct CDR3 sequences; 15% to 25% were seen once. The sequenced sample consisted of a population of CD138-negative cells sorted from bone marrow. Source of these receptors: a donor aged 40 or older with multiple myeloma.

This clonotype was detected ten times or more. The chain couples TRBV3-1 to TRBJ2-1; 11 bases are shared with TRBD2. Germline V gene data show CDR1 as LGHDT and CDR2 as YNNKEL (reference sequence). With 2 bases clipped from V and 1 base from J, the junction kept 1 base outside the gene matches. This CDR3 is 16 amino acids long. The DNA of the CDR3 is TGTGCCAGCAGCCAATTAGCGGGAGGGTCCTACAATGAGCAGTTCTTC. It is translated as CASSQLAGGSYNEQFF.

The table lists this clonotype with a few counts. The V gene is TRBV28, the J gene TRBJ1-1; 9 positions match TRBD1. Germline CDR1 and CDR2: MDHEN and SYDVKM. V dropped 7 bases and J dropped 5; count of bases not matched to a gene: 8. The CDR3 length is 14 residues. DNA of the CDR3: TGTGCCAGCACCCAGGACAGGGGCGATACTGAAGCTTTCTTT. Protein product: CASTQDRGDTEAFF.

The genes are TRBV20-1 and TRBJ2-7, with 7 bases aligning to TRBD1. J was trimmed by 3 bases and V by 3 bases; bases with no gene match: 17. This CDR3 has 17 amino acids. Looked up from germline, CDR1 is DFQATT and CDR2 is SNEGSKA (reference sequence). CDR3 sequence (DNA): TGCAGTGCTAGGGGGAGCCGACAGGGTCAACATCTCTACGAGCAGTACTTC. Protein product: CSARGSRQGQHLYEQYF.

This clonotype has more than one count but fewer than ten. This rearrangement joins TRBV7-9 to TRBJ1-3, with D unclear. Germline CDR1 is SEHNR and CDR2 is FQNEAQ (reference sequence). Trimming pared 4 bases from V and 6 bases from J, leaving 7 bases between. The CDR3 has 12 amino acids. The CDR3 sequence: CASSSDPNTIYF. DNA of the CDR3: TGTGCCAGCAGCTCCGACCCAAACACCATATATTTT.

This clonotype was picked up many times. The CDR3 DNA reads as TGTGCCAGCAGTTCGGCCGGGACAGCCACAGATACGCAGTATTTT. This encodes CASSSAGTATDTQYF. This chain uses TRBV28 with TRBJ2-3; TRBD1 matches 7 bases. The V segment lost 4 bases and the J segment 2 bases; nucleotides outside the gene matches: 6. The CDR3 covers 15 residues. The germline V gene has CDR1 MDHEN and CDR2 SYDVKM.

This clonotype appeared many times. The genes are TRBV9 and TRBJ1-1; a weak D match, TRBD1 (6 bases). The CDR3 sequence is 14 residues long. V lost 7 bases to trimming and J lost 6 bases, with 19 bases between them. The V gene's germline CDR1 is SGDLS and CDR2 YYNGEE. The chain's CDR3 is CASASSLGGPEAFF. The CDR3, as DNA: TGTGCCAGCGCTTCATCCCTGGGGGGCCCTGAAGCTTTCTTT.

This clonotype was seen many times. The chain employs TRBV10-3 and TRBJ2-7; 10 bases line up with TRBD1. The germline gives CDR1 ENHRY, CDR2 SYGVKD. The CDR3 extends over 14 amino acids. The CDR3 DNA follows: TGTGCAAGCTCTCTGGGACAGGGGTCCTACGAGCAGTACTTC. Protein: CASSLGQGSYEQYF.

The chain recombines TRBV28 with TRBJ2-7, with a weak D call TRBD1 (6 bases). The CDR3 spans 13 residues. The V end lost 8 bases, the J end lost 6 bases, and 17 bases lay between the germline ends. The germline V gene encodes CDR1 MDHEN and CDR2 SYDVKM. The CDR3 DNA sequence: TGTGCCAGCCAGGGGTTGCGAGGGGTCGAGCAGTACTTC. Translated, it gives CASQGLRGVEQYF.

Comment on this clonotype: One base away lies a much larger clone, so this may be a sequencing read error. V is TRBV6-1 and J is TRBJ2-1; D possibly corresponds to TRBD2 (5 bases). The CDR3 sequence is 14 residues long. Trimming cost V 5 bases and J 0 bases, with 8 bases left between them. Germline loops: CDR1 MNHNS, CDR2 SASEGT. CDR3 coding DNA: TGTGCCAGCAGTATAGGGAGCTCCTACAATGAGCAGTTCTTC. Translating it yields CASSIGSSYNEQFF.

This clonotype was counted ten times or more. In nucleotides, the CDR3 is TGTGCCAGCAGTAAGAGTGGGACAGGGTCGATCGGCACTGAAGCTTTCTTT. Protein product: CASSKSGTGSIGTEAFF. V is TRBV12-3 or TRBV12-4 and J is TRBJ1-1; 9 positions match TRBD1. CDR3 size: 17 residues. V shed 5 bases and J 4 bases; nucleotides not matched to a gene: 14.

This clonotype appeared many times. Written as DNA, the CDR3 is TGTGCCAGCAGTTACGGGATCAGTCAGCCCCAGCATTTT. Its protein product is CASSYGISQPQHF. The chain has TRBV6-5 and TRBJ1-5; D gene uncertain. The V end was cut by 2 bases, the J end by 6 bases, with 8 bases between. The CDR3 has 13 residues. The V gene's germline CDR1 is MNHEY and CDR2 SVGAGI.

This clonotype was counted many times. The chain links TRBV28 to TRBJ2-3, with a possible D match to TRBD2 (5 bases). Germline V gene data show CDR1 as MDHEN and CDR2 as SYDVKM. The CDR3 is made up of 12 amino acids. Trimming pared 4 bases from V and 9 bases from J, leaving 11 bases between. CDR3 DNA: TGTGCCAGCAGTTCAGGAGGTGGGACGCAGTATTTT. Protein sequence: CASSSGGGTQYF.

The rearrangement uses TRBV5-5 and TRBJ2-5; a possible D gene is TRBD1 (6 bases). The germline CDR1 and CDR2 sequences are SGHKS and YYEKEE (reference sequence). The length of the CDR3 is 14 residues. V lost 4 bases, J lost 1 base, and 11 bases lay in between. The CDR3 is CASSGKTGQETQYF. In DNA form, the CDR3 reads TGTGCCAGCAGCGGCAAGACAGGCCAAGAGACCCAGTACTTC.

This clonotype showed up just once. This may be a read error, as it is one base from a much larger clone. V usage is TRBV12-3 or TRBV12-4 and J usage is TRBJ2-1, with D unresolved. This CDR3 has 12 amino acids. Trimming removed 5 bases from V and 8 bases from J, with 10 bases in between. CDR3 bases: TGTGCCAGCAGTCTCGCCTGGGATGAGCAGTTCTTC. Protein sequence: CASSLAWDEQFF.

This clonotype was seen more than once but under ten times. The gene calls are TRBV29-1 and TRBJ2-2, with 9 bases that match TRBD2. The CDR3 runs to 14 residues. V lost 6 bases and J lost 2; bases outside the gene matches: 4. CDR1 is SQVTM, CDR2 ANQGSEA, per germline. The CDR3 spells CSVSSGINTGELFF. The DNA of the CDR3 is TGCAGCGTCTCTAGCGGGATCAACACCGGGGAGCTGTTTTTT.

This clonotype was picked up many times. This chain uses TRBV2 with TRBJ2-1; D is perhaps TRBD1 or TRBD2 (5 bases each). The germline V and J ends were trimmed by 3 bases and 4 bases, with 10 bases remaining between them. Germline-derived CDR1 and CDR2 are SNHLY and FYNNEI. The CDR3 runs 14 residues. The CDR3 sequence is CASSDTRGYNEQFF. CDR3 bases: TGTGCCAGCAGTGATACTAGGGGTTACAATGAGCAGTTCTTC.

There are many counts of this clonotype. CDR3 DNA: TGCAGCGCCGGGAGGGCGGGGGGGGAGGAGACCCAGTACTTC. This codes for CSAGRAGGEETQYF. The chain has TRBV20-1 and TRBJ2-5, with 9 positions matching TRBD2. Germline CDR1 and CDR2: DFQATT and SNEGSKA (reference sequence). The CDR3 loop spans 14 amino acids.

In the case of this clonotype: A much larger clone lies a single base off, so this may be a read error. V gene TRBV20-1 combines with J gene TRBJ1-4; weak D call: TRBD1 (5 bases). Germline values: CDR1 DFQATT, CDR2 SNEGSKA (reference sequence). This CDR3 is built from 10 residues. Written as DNA, the CDR3 is TGCAGTGCTGGGACGCGTACGCGGTATTTT. Protein: CSAGTRTRYF.

This clonotype was detected many times. The V and J genes are TRBV5-1 and TRBJ1-1; TRBD1 is a possible D gene (6 bases). With 4 bases removed from V and 0 bases from J, the gap between germline ends came to 16 bases. CDR3 length: 16 residues. CDR1 and CDR2 from the germline V gene are SGHRS and YFSETQ. CDR3 residues: CASSLTGHGLNTEAFF. Written as DNA, the CDR3 is TGCGCCAGCAGCCTTACAGGGCATGGACTGAACACTGAAGCTTTCTTT.

To note about this clonotype: A single base separates this from a much larger clone, so it may be a read error. In this CDR3 the conserved last residue, phenylalanine or tryptophan, is missing, so a read error is likely. This chain connects TRBV12-3 or TRBV12-4 to TRBJ1-5; D is possibly TRBD1 (6 bases). Deletions cut 5 bases from V and 0 bases from J, with 11 bases between. The CDR3 spans 15 residues. The CDR3 bases are TGTGCCAGCAGTCTACAGGGTTTTAGCAATCAGCCCCAGCATCTT. Its protein product is CASSLQGFSNQPQHL.

The CDR3 DNA reads as TGTGCCAGCAGTTTAAGAGACTCTGGAAACACCATATATTTT. This codes for CASSLRDSGNTIYF. V usage is TRBV12-3 or TRBV12-4 and J usage is TRBJ1-3; no firm D call. V lost 2 bases, J lost 0 bases, and 5 bases lay in between. The CDR3 extends over 14 amino acids.

The chain is built from TRBV9 and TRBJ2-3, with D maybe TRBD2 (6 bases). Between the trimmed V and J ends, which lost 0 bases and 4 bases, there was a span of 9 bases. The CDR3 length is 14 residues. Looked up from germline, CDR1 is SGDLS and CDR2 is YYNGEE. CDR3 nucleotides: TGTGCCAGCAGCGTAGGGTTAGCGGCAGATACGCAGTATTTT. This sequence encodes CASSVGLAADTQYF.

This clonotype showed up just a few times. This rearrangement joins TRBV20-1 to TRBJ1-5, with D uncertain. CDR1 and CDR2 (germline): DFQATT, SNEGSKA (reference sequence). The germline V and J ends were trimmed by 1 base and 6 bases, with 19 bases remaining between them. The CDR3 runs to 16 residues. In nucleotides, the CDR3 is TGCAGTGCTAGAGGGCTGGGCCTCGAAGGTGGTCAGCCCCAGCATTTT. Encoded protein: CSARGLGLEGGQPQHF.

Details on this clonotype: Given the absence of the conserved phenylalanine or tryptophan at the CDR3 end, a read error is likely. The chain has TRBV12-5 and TRBJ2-5; D gene ambiguous. Trimming took 2 bases from V and 2 from J, leaving 15 bases between them. The CDR3 loop spans 16 amino acids. Germline assignment: CDR1 LGHNT and CDR2 FRNRAP. The CDR3 DNA reads TGTGCTAGTGGTTTGAGTTCGGCGTGGCTACAAGAGACCCAGTACTCC. Its protein is CASGLSSAWLQETQYS.

This clonotype came up many times. The V and J genes are TRBV12-5 and TRBJ2-2; 9 bases are shared with TRBD1. Germline V gives CDR1 LGHNT, CDR2 FRNRAP. The V gene end was trimmed by 2 bases and the J gene end by 6 bases; junction bases not matched to a gene: 10. The CDR3 sequence is 17 residues long. In DNA form, the CDR3 reads TGTGCTAGTGGTTTGCAATCCGGGACAGGGCTACCCGGGGAGCTGTTTTTT. Protein sequence: CASGLQSGTGLPGELFF. The full variable domain, its missing parts supplied by reference TRBV12-5 and TRBJ2-2, is DARVTQTPRHKVTEMGQEVTMRCQPILGHNTVFWYRQTMMQGLELLAYFRNRAPLDDSGMPKDRFSAEMPDATLATLKIQPSEPRDSAVYFCASGLQSGTGLPGELFFGEGSRLTVL.

Note on this clonotype: A clone one base away is much larger, so this may be a read error. The CDR3 sequence: CASSVQGQHETQYF. The DNA of the CDR3 is TGTGCCAGCAGCGTGCAGGGGCAGCATGAGACCCAGTACTTC. The chain employs TRBV9 and TRBJ2-5; the D gene is possibly TRBD1 (6 bases). The CDR3 has 14 amino acids. Trimming removed 2 bases at V and 5 bases at J, with 13 bases between. The germline V gene has CDR1 SGDLS and CDR2 YYNGEE.

This clonotype was observed a few times. The J gene is TRBJ1-2, the V gene TRBV11-2, with D maybe TRBD1 (6 bases). Germline loops: CDR1 SGHAT, CDR2 FQNNGV. This CDR3 region has 15 residues. V lost 0 bases, J lost 8 bases, and 16 bases lay in between. The CDR3 region is CASSLEPGTIRGYTF. The CDR3 DNA reads TGTGCCAGCAGCTTAGAACCCGGGACAATAAGAGGCTACACCTTC.

The chain has TRBV3-1 and TRBJ2-1, with 7 bases that match TRBD1. From germline, CDR1 is LGHDT and CDR2 YNNKEL (reference sequence). The CDR3 totals 14 residues. With 7 bases clipped from V and 7 bases from J, the junction kept 10 bases outside the gene matches. CDR3: CASNFLGTDNEQFF. The DNA of the CDR3 is TGTGCCAGCAACTTCCTCGGGACAGATAATGAGCAGTTCTTC.

This clonotype was recorded at least ten times. The CDR3 loop is CAIRVERSTDTQYF. The CDR3, as DNA: TGTGCCATCAGAGTAGAACGAAGCACAGATACGCAGTATTTT. This chain joins TRBV10-3 and TRBJ2-3; no clear D gene. The germline V gene encodes CDR1 ENHRY and CDR2 SYGVKD. Trimming pared 6 bases from V and 0 bases from J, leaving 10 bases between. The CDR3 loop spans 14 amino acids.